Reported below is one T cell receptor (beta chain). This entry belongs to a study of patients and donors after allogeneic stem cell transplantation. TCRdb ran MiXCR on the RT-PCR reads and lists one entry per CDR3 protein. The table lists more than 55,000 distinct CDR3 sequences, roughly 15% of them singletons. Sequences were obtained from blood, either unsorted or a sorted T cell fraction (not recorded which). This sequence originates from a human donor who was either an allogeneic HSCT recipient or a stem cell or donor lymphocyte infusion donor (not recorded which). It is not recorded whose cells these are; they may come from a transplant donor.

Written as DNA, the CDR3 is TGTGCCAGCAGCGTGGTTGGTAGTGACATTCAGTACTTC. Amino acids: CASSVVGSDIQYF. V and J are TRBV7-2 and TRBJ2-4; D call uncertain. The CDR3 totals 13 residues. From germline, CDR1 is SGHTA and CDR2 FQGNSA. Trimming removed 5 bases from V and 8 bases from J, with 13 bases in between.